These T cell receptor beta chains were read from a single sample in a study of T-cell reconstitution after alpha-beta-depleted transplantation in children. Each CDR3 protein gets one entry after TCRdb re-called the PCR reads with MiXCR. Of 8,600 or so distinct CDR3 sequences in the sample, approximately 18% are singletons; the top ten hold 70% to 90%. The sequencing here drew on PBMCs, mostly from graft donor cells, taken 60 days after TCRalphabeta/CD19-depleted stem cell transplant. These receptors were collected from a girl less than two years old who had a stem cell transplant for combined immunodeficiency, so the T cells may come from the graft donor. CDR3s include the opening cysteine and the closing phenylalanine or tryptophan. Fields, in order: clone size, J gene, V gene, D gene, CDR3 DNA, CDR3 protein. The D gene is left open where the match is weak. Part of the rows lack a size; the others show once, few, many or a class for expanded clones.

>-|TRBJ2-5|TRBV7-2|TRBD2
TGTGCCAGCAGCTTCGAACCTAGCGGGAGGGGAGAGACCCAGTACTTC
CASSFEPSGRGETQYF
>many|TRBJ2-5|TRBV29-1|TRBD2
TGCGGTGGACTAGCGGGGTTAGAGACCCAGTACTTC
CGGLAGLETQYF
>-|TRBJ2-5|TRBV5-1|TRBD2
TGCGCCAGCAGCTTGAAGCGGGAGGGCCGGGAGACCCAGTACTTC
CASSLKREGRETQYF
>few|TRBJ1-5|TRBV6-6|-
TGTGCCAGCAGTTACATTCAGGGTAGCAATCAGCCCCAGCATTTT
CASSYIQGSNQPQHF
>many|TRBJ2-5|TRBV29-1|TRBD1
TGCAGCGTTGACCGGACAGGTGTGGGCGAGACCCAGTACTTC
CSVDRTGVGETQYF
>many|TRBJ1-1|TRBV20-1|TRBD1
TGCAGTGCTAGAGATCCAGGACAGGGCGTGGGAACTGAAGCTTTCTTT
CSARDPGQGVGTEAFF
>few|TRBJ2-7|TRBV12-3/TRBV12-4|TRBD2
TGTGCCAGCAGCTACCCGGGGGGTCCCTACGAGCAGTACTTC
CASSYPGGPYEQYF
>few|TRBJ2-5|TRBV30|-
TGTGCCTGGAGTATAAGGGACACTTGGGGAGAGACCCAGTACTTC
CAWSIRDTWGETQYF
>many|TRBJ2-7|TRBV29-1|-
TGCAGCGTTAGCGACTCTACCCTCTCGGAGCAGTACTTC
CSVSDSTLSEQYF
>many|TRBJ2-5|TRBV20-1|-
TGCAGTGCTTTGTCGGGGGAGACCCAGTACTTC
CSALSGETQYF
>-|TRBJ2-7|TRBV5-1|-
TGCGCCAGCAGCCCGGGACTCCACAGCTCCTACGAGCAGTACTTC
CASSPGLHSSYEQYF
>-|TRBJ2-5|TRBV12-3/TRBV12-4|-
TGTGCCAGCAGTCCGGGGGAAGAGACCCAGTACTTC
CASSPGEETQYF
>many|TRBJ2-1|TRBV4-3|-
TGCGCCAGCAGCCAAGATCTTAACACCCCATTTGAGCAGTTCTTC
CASSQDLNTPFEQFF
>few|TRBJ2-2|TRBV24-1|TRBD1
TGTGCCACCAGTGATTGGGACAGGGGATACACCGGGGAGCTGTTTTTT
CATSDWDRGYTGELFF
>few|TRBJ2-7|TRBV20-1|-
TGCAGTGCTACTGACCGAACCTACGAGCAGTACTTC
CSATDRTYEQYF
>many|TRBJ1-2|TRBV10-3|-
TGTGCCATCAGTGACGTCTTAGGGCAGAAGAGTGGCTACACCTTC
CAISDVLGQKSGYTF
>few|TRBJ2-2|TRBV4-2|TRBD1
TGTGCCAGCAGCCAAGTAAGCGGACAGGGGCCCTACGGCGGGGAGCTGTTTTTT
CASSQVSGQGPYGGELFF
>few|TRBJ2-3|TRBV7-3|-
TGTGCCAGCAGCTTAGGGGTAGGAAATACGCAGTATTTT
CASSLGVGNTQYF
>-|TRBJ2-3|TRBV20-1|TRBD2
TGCAGTGCCGGGCTAGCGGGGGTCCTTGGTACAGATACGCAGTATTTT
CSAGLAGVLGTDTQYF
>many|TRBJ2-7|TRBV20-1|TRBD2
TGCAGTGCACCCCGACTAGCGGATCTCTACGAGCAGTACTTC
CSAPRLADLYEQYF
>many|TRBJ1-1|TRBV6-5|-
TGTGCCAGCAGTTACCGCAGGGCCACTGAAGCTTTCTTT
CASSYRRATEAFF
>many|TRBJ1-2|TRBV12-3/TRBV12-4|-
TGTGCCAGCAGTGAGAGGGTGGGCTATGGCTACACCTTC
CASSERVGYGYTF
>-|TRBJ2-3|TRBV15|-
TGTGCCACCAGCGGGGAGCGAGCAGATACGCAGTATTTT
CATSGERADTQYF
>many|TRBJ2-7|TRBV27|TRBD1
TGTGCCAGCAGAAGAGACGGACAGGGGGCAGGGTACGAGCAGTACTTC
CASRRDGQGAGYEQYF
>-|TRBJ2-7|TRBV4-3|TRBD2
TGCGCCAGCAGCCAAGAGGAAGGGGGGATTCCGGGACTAGCGGGGAGAGCCTACGAGCAGTACTTC
CASSQEEGGIPGLAGRAYEQYF
>many|TRBJ1-4|TRBV7-2|TRBD1
TGTGCCAGCAGCTTAGACCCGACAGGGAATGAAAAACTGTTTTTT
CASSLDPTGNEKLFF
>many|TRBJ2-5|TRBV27|TRBD2
TGTGCCAGCAGTTTGGGGAGGGGTCCACAAGAGACCCAGTACTTC
CASSLGRGPQETQYF
>-|TRBJ1-2|TRBV7-3|-
TGTGCCAGCAGCTTAGAGGCAGGGAGCTATGGCTACACCTTC
CASSLEAGSYGYTF
>many|TRBJ1-2|TRBV18|TRBD1
TGTGCCAGCTCACCACAGGGGGCATATGGCTACACCTTC
CASSPQGAYGYTF
>many|TRBJ2-7|TRBV7-9|-
TGTGCCAGCAGCAGCCGGCGGGGCACTTCCTACGAGCAGTACTTC
CASSSRRGTSYEQYF
>many|TRBJ2-1|TRBV10-3|-
TGTGCCATCAGGATGGTGGGCTACAATGAGCAGTTCTTC
CAIRMVGYNEQFF
>few|TRBJ1-6|TRBV6-5|-
TGTGCCAGCAGTTACTCTGGACATAGGGGCGCACCCCTCCACTTT
CASSYSGHRGAPLHF
>few|TRBJ2-5|TRBV27|-
TGTGCCAGCAGTTTACGGTGGCAGTCCCAAGAGACCCAGTACTTC
CASSLRWQSQETQYF
>-|TRBJ2-5|TRBV7-8|-
TGTGCCAGCAGCCAACCTGACTTAATTAAAATGGGGGAGACCCAGTACTTC
CASSQPDLIKMGETQYF
>-|TRBJ2-5|TRBV7-9|-
TGTGCCAGCAGCTGGGTGGTGGGAGTGGAGACCCAGTACTTC
CASSWVVGVETQYF
>-|TRBJ2-7|TRBV7-3|TRBD1
TGTGCCAGCAGCGAGGACAGGGGTCCGCAGTACTTC
CASSEDRGPQYF
>many|TRBJ2-5|TRBV29-1|-
TGCAGCGCCCCCCTAGGGACAACCCGAGAGACCCAGTACTTC
CSAPLGTTRETQYF
>many|TRBJ1-1|TRBV29-1|-
TGCAGCGTCCTCGGGCCGGCGAGGAACACTGAAGCTTTCTTT
CSVLGPARNTEAFF
>many|TRBJ1-2|TRBV29-1|-
TGCAGCGTTGCCCTGACAGGAGGGGCCTATGGCTACACCTTC
CSVALTGGAYGYTF
>many|TRBJ1-4|TRBV20-1|TRBD1
TGCAGTGCGAAGACAGGGGGCTATACTAATGAAAAACTGTTTTTT
CSAKTGGYTNEKLFF
>many|TRBJ2-1|TRBV20-1|TRBD2
TGCAGTGCTTTTAGCGGGAGGCTCGACAATGAGCAGTTCTTC
CSAFSGRLDNEQFF
>many|TRBJ2-7|TRBV6-5|-
TGTGCCAGCAGCTCCCGAGTCCGCGAGCAGTACTTC
CASSSRVREQYF
>-|TRBJ2-2|TRBV20-1|TRBD2
TGCAGTGCTAGAGAGGGGTCTAGCGGGGGGGCTAAGGGGGAGCTGTTTTTT
CSAREGSSGGAKGELFF
>once|TRBJ2-3|TRBV14|-
TGTGCCAGCAGCTACCGTAGCACAGATACGCAGTATTTT
CASSYRSTDTQYF
>-|TRBJ2-2|TRBV6-5|TRBD1
TGTGCCAGCAGTCAACGACAGGGGCGGGACACCGGGGAGCTGTTTTTT
CASSQRQGRDTGELFF
>many|TRBJ2-3|TRBV20-1|-
TGCAGTGCAATTCCGGCACTAGGAATAGTAGATACGCAGTATTTT
CSAIPALGIVDTQYF
>-|TRBJ2-7|TRBV28|TRBD2
TGTGCCAGCGTTTCGGGACTAGCCTACGAGCAGTACTTC
CASVSGLAYEQYF
>-|TRBJ1-2|TRBV5-4|-
TGTGCCAGCAGCTTACCAAGGGGAGATGGCTACACCTTC
CASSLPRGDGYTF
>-|TRBJ1-5|TRBV28|-
TGTGCCAGCAGCCGCCTGGGGAATCAGCCCCAGCATTTT
CASSRLGNQPQHF
>-|TRBJ2-1|TRBV28|TRBD2
TGTGCCAGCAGTTACCCGGGACTAGCGGGATCCTACAATGAGCAGTTCTTC
CASSYPGLAGSYNEQFF
>many|TRBJ2-7|TRBV10-3|-
TGTGCCATCAGTGTTGGAGGGGTAGTCCGCTCCTACGAGCAGTACTTC
CAISVGGVVRSYEQYF
>many|TRBJ2-3|TRBV20-1|-
TGCAGTGCTAGAATCCCAGATACGCAGTATTTT
CSARIPDTQYF
>-|TRBJ1-2|TRBV19|-
TGTGCCAGTAATCAACGCGACTATGGCTACACCTTC
CASNQRDYGYTF
>few|TRBJ2-3|TRBV6-5|TRBD1
TGTGCCAGCAGCCAACAGGGGATCAGGGCAGATACGCAGTATTTT
CASSQQGIRADTQYF
>-|TRBJ2-7|TRBV7-2|TRBD2
TGTGCCAGCAGCCGAGGACTAGCGGGTTACGAGCAGTACTTC
CASSRGLAGYEQYF
>-|TRBJ2-3|TRBV12-3/TRBV12-4|TRBD2
TGTGCCAGCAGTTCCGGGATAGGCGGGGGGCGCCGCACAGATACGCAGTATTTT
CASSSGIGGGRRTDTQYF
>-|TRBJ1-2|TRBV7-9|-
TGTGCCAGCAGCCTACGGGGGCCCGGCTATGGCTACACCTTC
CASSLRGPGYGYTF
>few|TRBJ1-1|TRBV7-9|-
TGTGCCAGCAGCTTAGAAGGGATCACTGAAGCTTTCTTT
CASSLEGITEAFF
>-|TRBJ2-1|TRBV7-2|-
TGTGCCAGCAGCTCCCAATTACAAGCAGGCGAGCAGTTCTTC
CASSSQLQAGEQFF